These T cell receptor beta chains were read from a single sample in a study of CD8 T cells in Susac syndrome. Via MiXCR, TCRdb re-called the immunoSEQ multiplex PCR reads, giving one row per CDR3 protein. The sample holds 85,000 to 90,000 distinct CDR3 sequences, about 93% seen once. Source material: CD8+ T cells from PBMCs. The receptor set was obtained from a human donor in good health. Both conserved end residues are part of each CDR3. The D gene is left open where the match is weak. Clone size is stated in some rows and not others, as once, few, many or a class when expanded.

d_call: NA
clone_size: once
v_call: TRBV30
j_call: TRBJ1-2
cdr3_nt: TGTGCCTGGAGCCCATTAGGGTTCTATGGCTACACCTTC
cdr3_aa: CAWSPLGFYGYTF

d_call: TRBD2
clone_size: NA
v_call: TRBV3-1
j_call: TRBJ2-3
cdr3_nt: TGTGCCAGCAGCCAATCTAGCGGTCGAACAGATACGCAGTATTTT
cdr3_aa: CASSQSSGRTDTQYF

d_call: NA
clone_size: once
v_call: TRBV20-1
j_call: TRBJ1-2
cdr3_nt: TGCAGTGCTAGAGCCGACATCACTAACTATGGCTACACCTTC
cdr3_aa: CSARADITNYGYTF

d_call: TRBD2
clone_size: few
v_call: TRBV5-1
j_call: TRBJ2-1
cdr3_nt: TGCGCCAGCAGCTTAGCGGGGGTCTACAATGAGCAGTTCTTC
cdr3_aa: CASSLAGVYNEQFF

d_call: NA
clone_size: NA
v_call: TRBV5-1
j_call: TRBJ2-5
cdr3_nt: TGCGCCAGCAGCTTTACCGGGATCAGCCAAGAGACCCAGTACTTC
cdr3_aa: CASSFTGISQETQYF

d_call: TRBD2
clone_size: NA
v_call: TRBV5-6
j_call: TRBJ2-2
cdr3_nt: TGTGCCAGCAGCCCGGAATGGGGGGGGAACACCGGGGAGCTGTTTTTT
cdr3_aa: CASSPEWGGNTGELFF

d_call: NA
clone_size: NA
v_call: TRBV15
j_call: TRBJ2-1
cdr3_nt: TGTGCCACCAGCACCTACAATGAGCAGTTCTTC
cdr3_aa: CATSTYNEQFF

d_call: NA
clone_size: NA
v_call: TRBV18
j_call: TRBJ2-3
cdr3_nt: TGTGCCAGCTCACCAACCTACACAGATACGCAGTATTTT
cdr3_aa: CASSPTYTDTQYF

d_call: TRBD2
clone_size: NA
v_call: TRBV6-1
j_call: TRBJ2-1
cdr3_nt: TGTGCCAGCAGTGGACTAGCGGGGGGAGGGGATAATGAGCAGTTCTTC
cdr3_aa: CASSGLAGGGDNEQFF

d_call: TRBD2
clone_size: NA
v_call: TRBV20-1
j_call: TRBJ2-6
cdr3_nt: TGCAGTGCTAGACACGCTAGCGGGGTCCTCCCCTCTGGGGCCAACGTCCTGACTTTC
cdr3_aa: CSARHASGVLPSGANVLTF

d_call: NA
clone_size: NA
v_call: TRBV6-5
j_call: TRBJ2-3
cdr3_nt: TGTGCCAGCAGGGGCAGGGTCGCAGATACGCAGTATTTT
cdr3_aa: CASRGRVADTQYF

d_call: NA
clone_size: NA
v_call: TRBV3-1
j_call: TRBJ2-7
cdr3_nt: TGTGCCAGCAGCCAAGAAAGGGGACCTTACGAGCAGTACTTC
cdr3_aa: CASSQERGPYEQYF

d_call: NA
clone_size: NA
v_call: TRBV23-1
j_call: TRBJ2-6
cdr3_nt: TGCGCCAGCACCACCGAGGGGGACTCTGGGGCCAACGTCCTGACTTTC
cdr3_aa: CASTTEGDSGANVLTF

d_call: NA
clone_size: NA
v_call: TRBV13
j_call: TRBJ2-7
cdr3_nt: TGTGCCAGCAGCTTAGGGAGAAGCCTGACCCCCTACGGGCAGTACTTC
cdr3_aa: CASSLGRSLTPYGQYF

d_call: TRBD2
clone_size: NA
v_call: TRBV9
j_call: TRBJ2-3
cdr3_nt: TGTGCCAGCAGGCGGGGGGGCCAGGGAGATACGCAGTATTTT
cdr3_aa: CASRRGGQGDTQYF

d_call: NA
clone_size: NA
v_call: TRBV5-1
j_call: TRBJ1-1
cdr3_nt: TGCGCCAGCAGCTGGTCGGGACCGATGAACACTGAAGCTTTCTTT
cdr3_aa: CASSWSGPMNTEAFF

d_call: TRBD1
clone_size: NA
v_call: TRBV19
j_call: TRBJ2-7
cdr3_nt: TGTGCCAGCCTTCCCGGGACAGGGGGCAATGGCGAGCAGTACTTC
cdr3_aa: CASLPGTGGNGEQYF

d_call: NA
clone_size: NA
v_call: TRBV9
j_call: TRBJ2-3
cdr3_nt: TGTGCCAGCAGCTCACGGTGGGGCACAGATACGCAGTATTTT
cdr3_aa: CASSSRWGTDTQYF

d_call: TRBD2
clone_size: NA
v_call: TRBV7-9
j_call: TRBJ2-7
cdr3_nt: TGTGCCAGCAGCTCGACCGGGACTAGGGCCTACGAGCAGTACTTC
cdr3_aa: CASSSTGTRAYEQYF

d_call: NA
clone_size: few
v_call: TRBV29-1
j_call: TRBJ2-7
cdr3_nt: TGCAGCGTTGGACTGGGTGGGGCGGTGTCCGAGCAGTACTTC
cdr3_aa: CSVGLGGAVSEQYF

d_call: TRBD1
clone_size: NA
v_call: TRBV29-1
j_call: TRBJ2-7
cdr3_nt: TGCAGCGTTCGGGACAGGGGGACCTACGAGCAGTACTTC
cdr3_aa: CSVRDRGTYEQYF

d_call: NA
clone_size: NA
v_call: TRBV3-1
j_call: TRBJ1-1
cdr3_nt: TGTGCCAGCAGCCACGGACAGTGGTCAAGGGACACTGAAGCTTTCTTT
cdr3_aa: CASSHGQWSRDTEAFF

d_call: NA
clone_size: NA
v_call: TRBV7-9
j_call: TRBJ2-2
cdr3_nt: TGTGCCAGCAGCCGAATCGGACATTCGAACACCGGGGAGCTGTTTTTT
cdr3_aa: CASSRIGHSNTGELFF

d_call: NA
clone_size: NA
v_call: TRBV15
j_call: TRBJ2-5
cdr3_nt: TGTGCCACCAGCAGAGATCTAGACAGGTACCAAGAGACCCAGTACTTC
cdr3_aa: CATSRDLDRYQETQYF

d_call: TRBD2
clone_size: NA
v_call: TRBV9
j_call: TRBJ2-7
cdr3_nt: TGTGCCAGCAGCGTAGTTGGCGGGGGGGCCGACGAGCAGTACTTC
cdr3_aa: CASSVVGGGADEQYF

d_call: TRBD2
clone_size: NA
v_call: TRBV6-1
j_call: TRBJ2-3
cdr3_nt: TGTGCCAGCAGTGAATTAACGGGAGGTCGCACAGATACGCAGTATTTT
cdr3_aa: CASSELTGGRTDTQYF

d_call: TRBD2
clone_size: NA
v_call: TRBV9
j_call: TRBJ2-5
cdr3_nt: TGTGCCAGCAGCGTAGAGGGGACTACCAAAGAGACCCAGTACTTC
cdr3_aa: CASSVEGTTKETQYF

d_call: NA
clone_size: NA
v_call: TRBV6-5
j_call: TRBJ2-7
cdr3_nt: TGTGCCAGCAGTGACGGGGCGTCCTACGAGCAGTACTTC
cdr3_aa: CASSDGASYEQYF

d_call: TRBD1
clone_size: NA
v_call: TRBV9
j_call: TRBJ2-6
cdr3_nt: TGTGCCAGCAGCGACTCGGACAGGTTAAGCTCTGGGGCCAACGTCCTGACTTTC
cdr3_aa: CASSDSDRLSSGANVLTF

d_call: NA
clone_size: NA
v_call: TRBV2
j_call: TRBJ2-1
cdr3_nt: TGTGCCAGCAGTGAGGTTGGCGGAAGCTCCTACAATGAGCAGTTCTTC
cdr3_aa: CASSEVGGSSYNEQFF

d_call: NA
clone_size: NA
v_call: TRBV15
j_call: TRBJ1-2
cdr3_nt: TGTGCCACCAGCAGAGACAGACATCCTAACTATGGCTACACCTTC
cdr3_aa: CATSRDRHPNYGYTF

d_call: NA
clone_size: NA
v_call: TRBV27
j_call: TRBJ1-1
cdr3_nt: TGTGCCAGCAGTTACCGGCCGGGAACTGAAGCTTTCTTT
cdr3_aa: CASSYRPGTEAFF

d_call: NA
clone_size: medium-sized
v_call: TRBV7-3
j_call: TRBJ1-6
cdr3_nt: TGTGCCAGCAGCCGTCTCGCGGTTAGCAGTTCACCCCTCCACTTT
cdr3_aa: CASSRLAVSSSPLHF

d_call: TRBD1
clone_size: NA
v_call: TRBV20-1
j_call: TRBJ2-7
cdr3_nt: TGCAGTGCTAGATCCCAGACAGGGGCCGGGTACGAGCAGTACTTC
cdr3_aa: CSARSQTGAGYEQYF

d_call: NA
clone_size: NA
v_call: TRBV9
j_call: TRBJ1-1
cdr3_nt: TGTGCCAGCAGCGGGACGGGGGGGATCACTGAAGCTTTCTTT
cdr3_aa: CASSGTGGITEAFF

d_call: TRBD2
clone_size: NA
v_call: TRBV27
j_call: TRBJ2-7
cdr3_nt: TGTGCCAGCAGTGTTATAGCGGGGGGGCCGGGCGAGCAGTACTTC
cdr3_aa: CASSVIAGGPGEQYF

d_call: TRBD2
clone_size: NA
v_call: TRBV5-4
j_call: TRBJ2-1
cdr3_nt: TGTGCCAGCAGCTTGGGGGTCTCAGCGGGAGAGCAGTTCTTC
cdr3_aa: CASSLGVSAGEQFF

d_call: TRBD2
clone_size: NA
v_call: TRBV5-6
j_call: TRBJ2-7
cdr3_nt: TGTGCCAGCAGCTCCGGGACTAGCATGCAGCAGTACTTC
cdr3_aa: CASSSGTSMQQYF

d_call: NA
clone_size: NA
v_call: TRBV7-9
j_call: TRBJ2-3
cdr3_nt: TGTGCCAGCAGCTTAGGCCTTCAGGAGGGGCTATTTGTTACGCAGTATTTT
cdr3_aa: CASSLGLQEGLFVTQYF

d_call: TRBD2
clone_size: NA
v_call: TRBV19
j_call: TRBJ2-7
cdr3_nt: TGTGCCAGTAGTATTAGTAGCGGGGGGCCTACCGAGCAGTACTTC
cdr3_aa: CASSISSGGPTEQYF

d_call: TRBD1
clone_size: NA
v_call: TRBV2
j_call: TRBJ2-5
cdr3_nt: TGTGCCAGCAGTGGGCCACAGGGGCCGAGTGGAGAGACCCAGTACTTC
cdr3_aa: CASSGPQGPSGETQYF

d_call: NA
clone_size: NA
v_call: TRBV4-2
j_call: TRBJ2-5
cdr3_nt: TGTGCCAGCAGCCAAGATGGGGGGCCGGGAGAGACCCAGTACTTC
cdr3_aa: CASSQDGGPGETQYF